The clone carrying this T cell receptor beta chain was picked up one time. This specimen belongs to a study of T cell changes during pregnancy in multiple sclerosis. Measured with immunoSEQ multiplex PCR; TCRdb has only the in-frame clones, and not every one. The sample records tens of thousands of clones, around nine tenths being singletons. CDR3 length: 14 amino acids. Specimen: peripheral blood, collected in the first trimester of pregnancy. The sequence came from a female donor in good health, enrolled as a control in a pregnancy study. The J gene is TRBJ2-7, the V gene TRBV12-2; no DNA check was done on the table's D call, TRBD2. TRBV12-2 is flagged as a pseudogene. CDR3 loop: CASRFLAGSYEQYF. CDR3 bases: TGTGCAAGTCGCTTCTTAGCGGGATCCTACGAGCAGTACTTC.